Shown below are 22 T cell receptor beta chains from a single sample sequenced in a study of T cells after yellow fever vaccination. TCRdb reanalysed the 5' RACE reads using MiXCR and keeps one entry per CDR3 protein. The sample has under 150,000 distinct CDR3 sequences, nearly 15% seen once. The starting material was CD8+ T cells sorted from PBMCs, obtained 5 days after the yellow fever booster vaccination. The receptor set was obtained from a man between 18 and 35 years old who received the YFV17D yellow fever vaccine.

There are a few counts of this clonotype. This chain joins TRBV4-1 and TRBJ1-1; D may be TRBD1 (6 bases). V shed 4 bases and J shed 4 bases, with 10 bases lying between them. This CDR3 comprises 13 residues. CDR1 and CDR2 (germline): MGHRA, YSYEKL. The DNA for the CDR3 is TGCGCCAGCAGCCCCGGCAGGGGCACTGAAGCTTTCTTT. Protein: CASSPGRGTEAFF.

The rearrangement links TRBV9 to TRBJ2-7, with 7 bases that match TRBD1. Germline V lookup: CDR1 SGDLS, CDR2 YYNGEE. CDR3 length: 14 amino acids. Losses at the gene ends were 3 bases for V and 0 bases for J; bases not matched to a gene: 3. CDR3 nucleotides: TGTGCCAGCAGCGAGCGACAGGGCTCCTACGAGCAGTACTTC. Protein product: CASSERQGSYEQYF.

This clonotype showed up just a few times. The genes are TRBV5-4 and TRBJ2-1, with 7 bases that match TRBD2. The CDR3 has 15 residues. J gave up 8 bases and V 3 bases, and 11 bases lay outside the gene matches. The germline V gene encodes CDR1 SGHNT and CDR2 YYREEE (reference sequence). CDR3 protein: CASSWAGGKWDEQFF. The CDR3 DNA follows: TGTGCCAGCAGCTGGGCCGGGGGGAAGTGGGATGAGCAGTTCTTC. The full variable domain, with the rest looked up from reference TRBV5-4 and TRBJ2-1, is ETGVTQSPTHLIKTRGQQVTLRCSSQSGHNTVSWYQQALGQGPQFIFQYYREEENGRGNFPPRFSGLQFPNYSSELNVNALELDDSALYLCASSWAGGKWDEQFFGPGTRLTVL.

This clonotype has only a few counts. The V call is TRBV4-1, the J call TRBJ2-7, with D perhaps TRBD2 (6 bases). The CDR3 spans 15 residues. The V end lost 1 base, the J end lost 4 bases, and 14 bases lay between the germline ends. Germline V gene data show CDR1 as MGHRA and CDR2 as YSYEKL. CDR3 sequence (DNA): TGCGCCAGCAGCCAAGTGTCGGGGGAGGATTACGAGCAGTACTTC. Translating gives CASSQVSGEDYEQYF.

This clonotype was counted at least ten times. The chain joins TRBV15 to TRBJ2-2, with 7 bases fitting TRBD1. Germline CDR1 is LNHNV and CDR2 is YYDKDF (reference sequence). CDR3 length: 13 amino acids. V was pared by 8 bases and J by 7 bases, with 7 bases of the junction left unmatched. CDR3 amino acids: CATSDRSGGELFF. Here the CDR3 DNA reads TGTGCCACCTCGGACAGGTCGGGCGGGGAGCTGTTTTTT.

V usage is TRBV6-5 and J usage is TRBJ2-5; D not resolved. V shed 5 bases and J shed 4 bases, with 11 bases lying between them. This CDR3 spans 13 amino acids. CDR1 and CDR2 (germline): MNHEY, SVGAGI. In DNA form, the CDR3 reads TGTGCCAGCAGTGTCGGACGAGTAGAGACCCAGTACTTC. Translation gives CASSVGRVETQYF.

V and J are TRBV7-8 and TRBJ2-2; a weak D match, TRBD2 (7 bases). The CDR3 has 16 amino acids. V gave up 1 base and J gave up 5 bases, with 14 bases separating them. Germline values: CDR1 SGHVS, CDR2 FQNEAQ. The CDR3 region has the DNA TGTGCCAGCAGCTTAGAAGGGGGGGCGCGTACCGGGGAGCTGTTTTTT. It codes for CASSLEGGARTGELFF.

This clonotype was counted a few times. The genes are TRBV10-3 and TRBJ2-7; tentative D call: TRBD2 (6 bases). The CDR3 covers 12 residues. V was clipped by 5 bases and J by 3 bases, with 8 bases between them. Looked up from germline, CDR1 is ENHRY and CDR2 is SYGVKD. CDR3 loop: CAISPGGYEQYF. The CDR3 DNA is TGTGCCATCAGTCCCGGGGGCTACGAGCAGTACTTC.

This clonotype came up a few times. The chain recombines TRBV6-2 or TRBV6-3 with TRBJ1-6; D is possibly TRBD1 (6 bases). Trimming removed 6 bases at V and 3 bases at J, with 9 bases between. Germline CDR1 reads MNHEY; CDR2 reads SVGEGT. This CDR3 region has 14 residues. The CDR3 DNA reads as TGTGCCAGCAGACCGACAGGCTATAATTCACCCCTCCACTTT. Its protein is CASRPTGYNSPLHF.

V is TRBV5-1 and J is TRBJ2-3; D is ambiguous. The CDR3 sequence is 14 residues long. Looked up from germline, CDR1 is SGHRS and CDR2 is YFSETQ. V was cut by 4 bases and J by 2 bases, with 11 bases left in between. CDR3 amino acids: CASSPLTPTDTQYF. The DNA for the CDR3 is TGCGCCAGCAGCCCACTTACCCCCACAGATACGCAGTATTTT.

The table lists this clonotype with a few counts. The rearrangement links TRBV7-9 to TRBJ2-1; no clear D. CDR3 length equals 13 residues. Deletions cut 8 bases from V and 5 bases from J, with 13 bases between. Germline CDR1 and CDR2: SEHNR and FQNEAQ (reference sequence). CDR3 protein: CASGPRGHNEQFF. The CDR3 coding sequence is TGTGCCAGCGGCCCGAGAGGACACAATGAGCAGTTCTTC.

A few counts support this clonotype. The genes are TRBV5-1 and TRBJ1-3; TRBD1 matches 12 bases. V was pared by 4 bases and J by 2 bases, with 13 bases of the junction left unmatched. CDR3 length equals 19 residues. The germline gives CDR1 SGHRS, CDR2 YFSETQ. CDR3 sequence reads: CASSAGPGQGAQAGNTIYF. CDR3 coding DNA: TGCGCCAGCAGCGCGGGCCCGGGACAGGGGGCGCAAGCTGGAAACACCATATATTTT.

The gene calls are TRBV27 and TRBJ2-3; no reliable D call. Germline V gene sequence: CDR1 MNHEY, CDR2 SMNVEV (reference sequence). Trimming left V 3 bases short and J 5 bases short, with 9 bases between. The length of the CDR3 is 13 residues. The CDR3 sequence: CASSFRRGDTQYF. CDR3 bases: TGTGCCAGCAGTTTTAGGCGAGGAGATACGCAGTATTTT.

J is TRBJ2-5 and V is TRBV7-9, with 13 bases fitting TRBD2. Germline V gene data show CDR1 as SEHNR and CDR2 as FQNEAQ (reference sequence). The CDR3 sequence is 17 residues long. V lost 4 bases and J lost 4; bases outside the gene matches: 9. CDR3 residues: CASSSAILAGGAETQYF. The CDR3 DNA reads as TGTGCCAGCAGCTCCGCAATACTAGCGGGGGGGGCAGAGACCCAGTACTTC. The full variable domain, in which reference TRBV7-9 and TRBJ2-5 provide the parts outside the CDR3, is DTGVSQNPRHKITKRGQNVTFRCDPISEHNRLYWYRQTLGQGPEFLTYFQNEAQLEKSRLLSDRFSAERPKGSFSTLEIQRTEQGDSAMYLCASSSAILAGGAETQYFGPGTRLLVL.

The chain carries TRBV2 and TRBJ2-7; 9 bases agree with TRBD1. CDR1 is SNHLY, CDR2 FYNNEI, per germline. The CDR3 contains 14 residues. V trimming: 6 bases; J trimming: 3 bases; junction bases outside the gene matches: 6. Here the CDR3 reads CASSDRDRDYEQYF. The CDR3 DNA reads as TGTGCCAGCAGCGACCGGGACAGGGACTACGAGCAGTACTTC.

This clonotype has more than one count but fewer than ten. This chain links TRBV5-6 with TRBJ1-1, with D uncertain. CDR1 and CDR2 from the germline V gene are SGHDT and YYEEEE. The germline V and J ends were trimmed by 1 base and 3 bases, with 16 bases remaining between them. The CDR3 is 16 amino acids. CDR3 sequence: CASSLMSHTLDTEAFF. CDR3 DNA: TGTGCCAGCAGCTTGATGAGTCACACCTTGGACACTGAAGCTTTCTTT.

The rearrangement uses TRBV14 and TRBJ1-4, with a tentative D call TRBD1 (5 bases). Per the germline V gene, CDR1 is SGHDN and CDR2 is FVKESK. Trimming pared 3 bases from V and 2 bases from J, leaving 10 bases between. This CDR3 contains 15 residues. CDR3 nucleotides: TGTGCCAGCAGCCATTTGGGGGGGACTAATGAAAAACTGTTTTTT. Translation: CASSHLGGTNEKLFF.

The CDR3 spells CSARDGRGYTEAFF. The CDR3 region has the DNA TGCAGTGCTAGAGATGGGAGGGGTTACACTGAAGCTTTCTTT. This rearrangement joins TRBV20-1 to TRBJ1-1, with a tentative D call TRBD1 (5 bases). The V and J ends lost 0 bases and 3 bases respectively, with 11 bases between them. This CDR3 contains 14 residues. Germline loops: CDR1 DFQATT, CDR2 SNEGSKA (reference sequence).

The rearrangement joins TRBV21-1 to TRBJ1-2; the D call TRBD1 from the table was never checked on the DNA. TRBV21-1 is annotated as a pseudogene. This CDR3 is 12 amino acids long. The CDR3 loop reads CASTGTYYGYTF. The CDR3 DNA follows: TGTGCCAGCACCGGGACATACTATGGCTACACCTTC.

This clonotype turned up a few times. The chain carries TRBV4-3 and TRBJ2-1; 8 positions match TRBD2. Germline CDR1 is LGHNA and CDR2 is YSLEER. The CDR3 extends over 16 amino acids. J was trimmed by 6 bases and V by 1 base; bases with no gene match: 8. CDR3 sequence: CASSQVGTGGRNEQFF. In DNA, the CDR3 is TGCGCCAGCAGCCAAGTTGGTACGGGGGGGCGCAATGAGCAGTTCTTC.

The J gene is TRBJ1-4, the V gene TRBV9; tentative D call: TRBD1 (5 bases). Trimming left V 0 bases short and J 10 bases short, with 10 bases between. Germline V gene data show CDR1 as SGDLS and CDR2 as YYNGEE. This CDR3 is 13 amino acids long. The CDR3 DNA is TGTGCCAGCAGCGTAGGGGGCCCGGGAAAACTGTTTTTT. This encodes CASSVGGPGKLFF.

This clonotype has only one observation. This rearrangement joins TRBV7-2 to TRBJ1-2, with 7 bases identical to TRBD1. The CDR3 extends over 14 amino acids. CDR1 SGHTA and CDR2 FQGNSA come from the germline V gene. The trim removed 5 bases at V and 1 base at J, leaving 4 bases unmatched. Here the CDR3 reads CASSKGDSNYGYTF. DNA of the CDR3: TGTGCCAGCAGCAAGGGGGACAGTAACTATGGCTACACCTTC.